This entry lists 12 T cell receptor beta chains sequenced from one sample in a study of graft-versus-host responses after intestinal transplantation. Produced via immunoSEQ multiplex PCR; TCRdb's table is partial and in-frame only. The table includes tens of thousands of clones, around 83% detected once. Investigators treated the graft tissue so that it released intraepithelial and lamina propria lymphocytes. The sample in question was ileum tissue, obtained 98 days after intestinal transplantation. Receptors were obtained from a human patient who received an intestinal transplant, so some T cells may come from the graft donor.

About this clone: Other DNA sequences from this sample encode an identical CDR3 as well. The CDR3 bases are TGTGCCAGCAGCTTGGGGGACGGGAGCAATCAGCCCCAGCATTTT. Its protein is CASSLGDGSNQPQHF. The chain has TRBV7-8 and TRBJ1-5; tentatively, D is TRBD1 (5 bases). Germline V gene lookup returns CDR1 SGHVS and CDR2 FQNEAQ. This CDR3 comprises 15 residues. V shed 3 bases and J shed 1 base, with 10 bases lying between them.

J is TRBJ1-6 and V is TRBV28, with TRBD1 matching 8 bases. This CDR3 is built from 18 residues. In germline, CDR1 is MDHEN, CDR2 SYDVKM. Unmatched junction bases numbered 20, after V lost 3 bases and J lost 13 bases. The CDR3 loop reads CASSFLDRAPITVVPLHF. In DNA form, the CDR3 reads TGTGCCAGCAGTTTTCTGGACAGGGCCCCAATCACGGTAGTGCCCCTCCACTTT.

The chain combines TRBV27 with TRBJ2-1; a possible D gene is TRBD2 (5 bases). Deletions cut 5 bases from V and 6 bases from J, with 23 bases between. CDR3 size: 17 residues. The V gene's germline CDR1 is MNHEY and CDR2 SMNVEV (reference sequence). The CDR3 coding sequence is TGTGCCAGCAGTCCACTCCTGATCTTCGGGGAGCCCAATGAGCAGTTCTTC. This encodes CASSPLLIFGEPNEQFF.

The chain is built from TRBV4-1 and TRBJ2-7; D not certain. Trimming took 0 bases from V and 2 from J, leaving 14 bases between them. CDR1 is MGHRA and CDR2 is YSYEKL in the germline V gene. CDR3 length: 16 amino acids. The CDR3 loop is CASSQDSETKTYEQYF. The CDR3 coding sequence is TGCGCCAGCAGCCAAGATTCGGAGACCAAGACCTACGAGCAGTACTTC.

This clone was recorded a few times. J is TRBJ2-5 and V is TRBV7-9; D gene ambiguous. The CDR3 sequence is 13 residues long. The ends were cut back, 5 bases at V and 5 bases at J, with 12 bases in the middle. Germline V gene lookup returns CDR1 SEHNR and CDR2 FQNEAQ (reference sequence). The CDR3 sequence: CASSPTSRETQYF. DNA of the CDR3: TGTGCCAGCAGCCCGACTTCGAGGGAGACCCAGTACTTC.

This clone was seen a handful of times. This rearrangement joins TRBV5-1 to TRBJ2-5, with a tentative D call TRBD1 (6 bases). This CDR3 is built from 14 residues. Germline V gene data show CDR1 as SGHRS and CDR2 as YFSETQ. V lost 1 base, J lost 4 bases, and 11 bases lay in between. The CDR3 sequence: CASSLYGGRETQYF. DNA of the CDR3: TGCGCCAGCAGCTTGTATGGGGGCCGAGAGACCCAGTACTTC. Full variable domain (remainder filled in from reference TRBV5-1 and TRBJ2-5): KAGVTQTPRYLIKTRGQQVTLSCSPISGHRSVSWYQQTPGQGLQFLFEYFSETQRNKGNFPGRFSGRQFSNSRSEMNVSTLELGDSALYLCASSLYGGRETQYFGPGTRLLVL.

The sample holds one count of this clone. The V and J genes are TRBV10-3 and TRBJ2-7; the D call may be TRBD1 or TRBD2 (5 bases each). The length of the CDR3 is 12 residues. From germline, CDR1 is ENHRY and CDR2 SYGVKD. Between the trimmed V and J ends, which lost 6 bases and 5 bases, there was a span of 11 bases. The CDR3 here is CAISRLGHEQYF. DNA for the CDR3: TGTGCCATCAGCCGACTGGGACACGAGCAGTACTTC.

This rearrangement joins TRBV2 to TRBJ2-1; D may be TRBD2 (6 bases). Germline assignment: CDR1 SNHLY and CDR2 FYNNEI. The CDR3 runs 15 residues. Trimming removed 0 bases at V and 8 bases at J, with 14 bases between. This CDR3 reads CASSEAGGSLDEQFF. The CDR3 DNA sequence: TGTGCCAGCAGTGAAGCGGGGGGATCATTGGATGAGCAGTTCTTC. The complete variable domain, with remaining parts taken from reference TRBV2 and TRBJ2-1, reads EPEVTQTPSHQVTQMGQEVILRCVPISNHLYFYWYRQILGQKVEFLVSFYNNEISEKSEIFDDQFSVERPDGSNFTLKIRSTKLEDSAMYFCASSEAGGSLDEQFFGPGTRLTVL.

This rearrangement joins TRBV30 to TRBJ1-6; D remains ambiguous. This CDR3 spans 13 amino acids. The V end was cut by 3 bases, the J end by 6 bases, with 9 bases between. The V gene's germline CDR1 is GTSNPN and CDR2 SVGIG (reference sequence). The CDR3 bases are TGTGCCTGGAGCGCGGGCCTTAATTCACCCCTCCACTTT. It yields the protein CAWSAGLNSPLHF.

V gene TRBV30 combines with J gene TRBJ1-2, with D possibly matching TRBD1 (5 bases). The CDR3 totals 13 residues. V was cut by 1 base and J by 6 bases, with 12 bases left in between. Germline CDR1 reads GTSNPN; CDR2 reads SVGIG (reference sequence). DNA for the CDR3: TGTGCCTGGAGTGAGGGACGAGGGGATGGCTACACCTTC. It translates to CAWSEGRGDGYTF.

The V and J genes are TRBV11-2 and TRBJ2-7; no firm D call. Per germline, CDR1 SGHAT and CDR2 FQNNGV. This CDR3 comprises 13 residues. Between the trimmed V and J ends, which lost 5 bases and 0 bases, there was a span of 8 bases. DNA of the CDR3: TGTGCCAGCAGCCCCTACTCCTCCTACGAGCAGTACTTC. Translating it yields CASSPYSSYEQYF.

CDR3 coding DNA: TGTGCCAGCAGCGTAGGGGGCGCGAACACTGAAGCTTTCTTT. This sequence encodes CASSVGGANTEAFF. The chain uses TRBV9 and TRBJ1-1; D might be TRBD1 (5 bases). V lost 0 bases and J lost 1, with 7 bases in between. The CDR3 loop spans 14 amino acids. Germline V gene sequence: CDR1 SGDLS, CDR2 YYNGEE.